This T cell receptor (beta chain) was recovered during a study of cytomegalovirus exposure and HLA in healthy donors. General study results and limits: HLA-A and HLA-B allele assignments for most subjects were reportedly predicted accurately using TCR beta sequences.

As regards this clone: Its antigen is as yet unknown.

PCR employed 60 Vbeta and 13 Jbeta primers. Assay used: immunoSEQ multiplex PCR; TCRdb lists only in-frame clones, some missing. The repertoire holds about 170,000 clones, with roughly 80% as singletons. The TCR comes from a woman between 50 and 59 years old in good health and CMV-seropositive. The sequencing input was PBMCs.

As DNA, the CDR3 is TGCGCCAGCAGCTGGACAGGGGACACCGGGGAGCTGTTTTTT. Translated, it gives CASSWTGDTGELFF. J is TRBJ2-2 and V is TRBV5-1; 9 nucleotides align to TRBD1. Trimming removed 3 bases from V and 3 bases from J; junction bases left unmatched: 0. Germline CDR1 and CDR2: SGHRS and YFSETQ. The CDR3 sequence is 14 residues long.